This is a list of T cell receptor beta chains from one sample in a study of T-cell memory formation after mild COVID-19. Via MiXCR, TCRdb re-called the 5' RACE reads, giving one row per CDR3 protein. This table holds approximately 560,000 distinct CDR3 sequences, 17% found once. What was sequenced was PBMCs or a T cell subset sorted from them (not recorded which). Receptor source: an adult woman who had mild COVID-19 (a few samples of this study predate the infection). Cell type and time point are not known. CDR3s include the opening cysteine and the closing phenylalanine or tryptophan. The D gene is left open where the match is weak. The size field is filled for only some rows; it gives once, few, many or a size class.

j_call,clone_size,d_call,v_call,cdr3_nt,cdr3_aa
TRBJ2-1,few,NA,TRBV7-3,TGTGCCAGCAGCCGTTTGAGGTTTGGGCAGACCAATGAGCAGTTCTTC,CASSRLRFGQTNEQFF
TRBJ1-2,NA,NA,TRBV5-4,TGTGCCAGCAGCACTGACAGTCTCTATGGCTACACCTTC,CASSTDSLYGYTF
TRBJ2-7,NA,TRBD1,TRBV27,TGTGCCAGCAGTGCCCGGGACAGGGTGCACTACGAGCAGTACTTC,CASSARDRVHYEQYF
TRBJ1-4,NA,TRBD1,TRBV6-1,TGTGCCAGCAGTGAGAGGACAGGGGAGTCGGAAAAACTGTTTTTT,CASSERTGESEKLFF
TRBJ1-1,few,NA,TRBV7-6,TGTGCCAGCAGCTTCAGTGGAACTGAAGCTTTCTTT,CASSFSGTEAFF
TRBJ1-6,few,NA,TRBV6-5,TGTGCCAGCAGTTTTGTGCGGGTCCATAATTCACCCCTCCACTTT,CASSFVRVHNSPLHF
TRBJ2-1,few,TRBD1,TRBV24-1,TGTGCCACCAGTGGCCCGAGGGACAGCCCCTACAATGAGCAGTTCTTC,CATSGPRDSPYNEQFF
TRBJ1-5,few,NA,TRBV20-1,TGCAGTGCTAGAGATAAGTTAGGGATCCCCGAGGGTAGCAATCAGCCCCAGCATTTT,CSARDKLGIPEGSNQPQHF
TRBJ2-2,few,NA,TRBV12-3/TRBV12-4,TGTGCCAGCAACCGAGGGTCCGGGGAGCTGTTTTTT,CASNRGSGELFF
TRBJ2-7,few,TRBD1,TRBV12-3/TRBV12-4,TGTGCCAGCAGTTTCAGTAATTTCGGGACAGGCTTCTCCTACGAGCAGTACTTC,CASSFSNFGTGFSYEQYF
TRBJ1-4,few,NA,TRBV6-2/TRBV6-3,TGTGCCAGCACCCTCGGAGCGGGGCCAACTAATGAAAAACTGTTTTTT,CASTLGAGPTNEKLFF
TRBJ2-2,NA,NA,TRBV19,TGTGCCAGTGGAGACGGGGAGCTGTTTTTT,CASGDGELFF
TRBJ2-2,NA,TRBD2,TRBV20-1,TGCAGTGCTAGGAAACTAGCGGGAGAGACCGGGGAGCTGTTTTTT,CSARKLAGETGELFF
TRBJ2-7,NA,TRBD1,TRBV6-5,TGTGCCAGCCTACCTACTTTTGGGGACAGGGGCCACGAGCAGTACTTC,CASLPTFGDRGHEQYF
TRBJ2-1,many,NA,TRBV7-9,TGTGCCAGCAGCTTAGCTGCAAGCGGGGAGCAGTTCTTC,CASSLAASGEQFF
TRBJ2-7,NA,NA,TRBV2,TGTGCCAGCAGTGAAAACCCAGGGCGATTCGTTTACGAGCAGTACTTC,CASSENPGRFVYEQYF
TRBJ1-1,NA,NA,TRBV5-6,TGTGCCAGCAGCTTTGATGACGGATGGGGTGAAGCTTTCTTT,CASSFDDGWGEAFF
TRBJ1-1,NA,NA,TRBV5-4,TGTGCCAGCAGCTTTCGGGGGGGGCTGTACACTGAAGCTTTCTTT,CASSFRGGLYTEAFF
TRBJ2-1,few,TRBD2,TRBV9,TGTGCCAGCAGCGCAAGCATGGGACTAGCGGGAGGGAGTCTCTCCTACAATGAGCAGTTCTTC,CASSASMGLAGGSLSYNEQFF
TRBJ2-7,NA,TRBD1,TRBV19,TGTGCCACAGGGGGACAGTACTCCTACGAGCAGTACTTC,CATGGQYSYEQYF
TRBJ2-1,few,TRBD2,TRBV7-8,TGTGCCAGCTCCGGGGGTAGCGGGCGCGATGAGCAGTTCTTC,CASSGGSGRDEQFF
TRBJ2-7,NA,TRBD1,TRBV5-1,TGCGCCAGCAGCTGGGGACAGAACTACGAGCAGTACTTC,CASSWGQNYEQYF
TRBJ1-1,NA,NA,TRBV6-4,TGTGCCAGCCGTTATAACCGAGCTTTCTTT,CASRYNRAFF
TRBJ1-2,few,NA,TRBV5-1,TGCGCCAGCAGCTTGGATGCAGGCTATGGCTACACCTTC,CASSLDAGYGYTF
TRBJ1-1,few,NA,TRBV24-1,TGTGCCACCCGTCGGGGGGCTGAAGCTTTCTTT,CATRRGAEAFF
TRBJ2-5,few,NA,TRBV14,TGTGCCAGCAGCCAAGAGTGGCGACCAGAGACCCAGTACTTC,CASSQEWRPETQYF
TRBJ2-1,few,NA,TRBV7-8,TGTGCCAGCAGCCGCGGGGTTACTAATGAGCAGTTCTTC,CASSRGVTNEQFF
TRBJ2-2,NA,NA,TRBV6-1,TGTGCCACCCACCTCTTCACGGTAAACACCGGGGAGCTGTTTTTT,CATHLFTVNTGELFF
TRBJ2-1,NA,NA,TRBV3-1,TGTGCCAGCAGCCAAGCGGAGCGAGAGCAGTTCTTC,CASSQAEREQFF
TRBJ2-5,NA,NA,TRBV24-1,TGTGCCACCAGTGATTTGCGCGGTACCTTGTCGATGGAGACCCAGTACTTC,CATSDLRGTLSMETQYF
TRBJ2-3,NA,NA,TRBV5-1,TGCGCCAGCAGCTTGGACGGTTCCACCACAGATACGCAGTATTTT,CASSLDGSTTDTQYF
TRBJ2-2,few,NA,TRBV5-4,TGTGCCAGCAGCTTTGGGGGACGACCCACCGGGGAGCTGTTTTTT,CASSFGGRPTGELFF
TRBJ1-1,NA,TRBD1,TRBV5-1,TGCGCCAGCAGCTTAGACCCCCAGGGGGCGAACACTGAAGCTTTCTTT,CASSLDPQGANTEAFF
TRBJ2-1,NA,NA,TRBV5-1,TGCGCCAGCAGCTCCCCCCGCGGGTCTTCCTACAATGAGCAGTTCTTC,CASSSPRGSSYNEQFF
TRBJ1-1,many,NA,TRBV5-1,TGCGCCAGCAGCTCTACAGGGTTTTCGGGAGCTTTCTTT,CASSSTGFSGAFF
TRBJ2-1,few,NA,TRBV24-1,TGTGCCACCAGTGATTCTGCCCACGGAGAACTCAATGAGCAGTTCTTC,CATSDSAHGELNEQFF
TRBJ2-7,NA,NA,TRBV11-2,TGTGCCAGCAGCCTGTCTGACGGGGCCTACGAGCAGTACTTC,CASSLSDGAYEQYF
TRBJ1-1,NA,NA,TRBV3-1,TGTGCCAGCAGCCAAGATTTGGGGACATCTGAAGCTTTCTTT,CASSQDLGTSEAFF
TRBJ2-7,NA,TRBD2,TRBV7-2,TGTGCCAGCAGCCCGAGGACTAGCGGGAGTTGGTACGAGCAGTACTTC,CASSPRTSGSWYEQYF
TRBJ2-2,once,NA,TRBV6-5,TGTGCCAGCAGCGCCTATACGGGGGGCGGGCTGTTTTTT,CASSAYTGGGLFF
TRBJ2-3,NA,NA,TRBV7-9,TGTGCCAGCAGCCTGCTTAGCGGAAGAGGAGATACGCAGTATTTT,CASSLLSGRGDTQYF
TRBJ2-3,NA,TRBD1,TRBV9,TGTGCCAGCAACAGGGGGCCCGATACGCAGTATTTT,CASNRGPDTQYF
TRBJ1-1,few,NA,TRBV5-1,TGCGCCAGCAGCTTGTTGGCGGGGGGTTTGGATGCTTTCTTT,CASSLLAGGLDAFF
TRBJ2-3,many,NA,TRBV7-2,TGTGCCAGCAGCTTAGCGCCCAGCGCTGCAGATACGCAGTATTTT,CASSLAPSAADTQYF
TRBJ2-5,NA,NA,TRBV27,TGTGCCAGCAGTCCCTTGCGCAGGGCAGGGGAGACCCAGTACTTC,CASSPLRRAGETQYF
TRBJ1-1,few,NA,TRBV6-2/TRBV6-3,TGTGCCAGCAACTCCGTCAGCATGAACACTGAAGCTTTCTTT,CASNSVSMNTEAFF
TRBJ1-4,few,NA,TRBV19,TGTGCCAGTAGTTCCCGGTCTTTGAGCTATGAAAAACTGTTTTTT,CASSSRSLSYEKLFF
TRBJ1-2,NA,NA,TRBV6-1,TGTGCCAGCAGTGAACTGCGACAGACTAACTATGGCTACACCTTC,CASSELRQTNYGYTF
TRBJ2-1,few,TRBD2,TRBV24-1,TGTGCCACCAGTGATCCTCCGGGACTAGCGGGATGGCGTGAGCAGTTCTTC,CATSDPPGLAGWREQFF
TRBJ2-7,few,NA,TRBV9,TGTGCCAGCAGCGTAGCCAGCGACTCCTACGAGCAGTACTTC,CASSVASDSYEQYF
TRBJ2-3,many,NA,TRBV7-2,TGTGCCAGCAGCCCCGATCGCAATACGCAGTATTTT,CASSPDRNTQYF
TRBJ2-1,NA,NA,TRBV24-1,TGTGCCACCAGTGCCCCCACGGGGCCGGGCTCCTACAATGAGCAGTTCTTC,CATSAPTGPGSYNEQFF
TRBJ2-2,NA,NA,TRBV2,TGTGCCACCGGACTGAAAAACACCGGGGAGCTGTTTTTT,CATGLKNTGELFF